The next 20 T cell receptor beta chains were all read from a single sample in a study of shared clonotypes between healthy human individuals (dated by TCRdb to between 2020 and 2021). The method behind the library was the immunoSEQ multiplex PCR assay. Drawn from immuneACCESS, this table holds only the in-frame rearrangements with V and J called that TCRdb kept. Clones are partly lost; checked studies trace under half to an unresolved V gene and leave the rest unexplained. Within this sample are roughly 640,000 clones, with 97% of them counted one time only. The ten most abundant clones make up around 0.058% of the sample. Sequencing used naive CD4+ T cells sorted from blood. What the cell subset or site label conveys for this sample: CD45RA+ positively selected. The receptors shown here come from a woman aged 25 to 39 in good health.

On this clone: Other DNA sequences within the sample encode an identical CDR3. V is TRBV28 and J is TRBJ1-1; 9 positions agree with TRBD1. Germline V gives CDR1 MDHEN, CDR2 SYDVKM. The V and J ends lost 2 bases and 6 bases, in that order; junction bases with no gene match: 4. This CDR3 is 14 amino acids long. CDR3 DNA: TGTGCCAGCAGTTTAGGGGACAGGGACTCTGAAGCTTTCTTT. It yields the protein CASSLGDRDSEAFF.

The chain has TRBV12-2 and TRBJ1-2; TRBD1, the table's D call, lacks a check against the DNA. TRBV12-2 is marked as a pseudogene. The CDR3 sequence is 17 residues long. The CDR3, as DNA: TGTGCAAGTCGCTTATTTTTACGCGACAGGGGGAACTATGGCTACACCTTC. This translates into CASRLFLRDRGNYGYTF.

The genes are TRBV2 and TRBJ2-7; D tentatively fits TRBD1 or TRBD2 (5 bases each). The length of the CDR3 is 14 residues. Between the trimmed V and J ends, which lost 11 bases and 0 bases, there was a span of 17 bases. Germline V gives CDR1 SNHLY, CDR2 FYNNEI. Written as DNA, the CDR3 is TGTGCCGGGGGTCGACGATGGGCCTCCTACGAGCAGTACTTC. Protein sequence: CAGGRRWASYEQYF.

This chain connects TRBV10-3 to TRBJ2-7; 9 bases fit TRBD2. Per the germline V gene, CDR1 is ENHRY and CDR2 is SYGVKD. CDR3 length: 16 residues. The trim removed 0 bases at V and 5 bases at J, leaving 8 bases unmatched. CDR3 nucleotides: TGTGCCATCAGTGAGTCGTGGGCTAGCGGGGTTGACGAGCAGTACTTC. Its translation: CAISESWASGVDEQYF.

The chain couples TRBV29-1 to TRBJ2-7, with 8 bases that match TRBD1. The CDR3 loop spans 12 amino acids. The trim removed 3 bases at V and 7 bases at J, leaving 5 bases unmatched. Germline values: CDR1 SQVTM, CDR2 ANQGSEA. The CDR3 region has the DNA TGCAGCGTTGATGCAGGGGGCGTTGAGCAGTACTTC. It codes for CSVDAGGVEQYF.

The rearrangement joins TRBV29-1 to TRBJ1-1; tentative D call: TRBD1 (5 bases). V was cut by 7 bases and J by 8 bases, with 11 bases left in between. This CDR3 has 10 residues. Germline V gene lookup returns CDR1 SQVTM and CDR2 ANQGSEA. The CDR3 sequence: CSADDREAFF. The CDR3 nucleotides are TGCAGCGCCGACGACAGAGAAGCTTTCTTT. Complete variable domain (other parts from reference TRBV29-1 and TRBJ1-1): SAVISQKPSRDICQRGTSLTIQCQVDSQVTMMFWYRQQPGQSLTLIATANQGSEATYESGFVIDKFPISRPNLTFSTLTVSNMSPEDSSIYLCSADDREAFFGQGTRLTVV.

This CDR3 reads CASSPKTYEQYF. CDR3 coding DNA: TGTGCCAGCTCGCCAAAAACCTACGAGCAGTACTTC. The chain is built from TRBV18 and TRBJ2-7; D call uncertain. Trimming took off 6 bases at V and 2 bases at J, with 8 bases between the two ends. CDR1 and CDR2 from the germline V gene are KGHSH and LQKENI. The CDR3 sequence is 12 residues long.

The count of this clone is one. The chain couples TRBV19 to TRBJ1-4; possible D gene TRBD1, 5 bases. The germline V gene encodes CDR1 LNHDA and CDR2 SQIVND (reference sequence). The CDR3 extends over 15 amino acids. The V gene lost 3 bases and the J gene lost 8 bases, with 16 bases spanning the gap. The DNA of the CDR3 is TGTGCCAGTAGTATGGGGCCTTCCCGGGAGGAAAAACTGTTTTTT. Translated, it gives CASSMGPSREEKLFF.

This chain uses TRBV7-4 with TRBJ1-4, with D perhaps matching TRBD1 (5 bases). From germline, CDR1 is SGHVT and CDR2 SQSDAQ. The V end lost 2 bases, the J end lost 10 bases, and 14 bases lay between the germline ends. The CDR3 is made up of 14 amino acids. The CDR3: CASSLSWRGGKLFF. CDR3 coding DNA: TGTGCCAGCAGCTTAAGTTGGCGTGGGGGAAAACTGTTTTTT.

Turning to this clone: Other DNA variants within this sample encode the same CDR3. CDR3 coding DNA: TGTGCCAGCAGTCTGGGTAGCTCCTACGAGCAGTACTTC. Translated, it gives CASSLGSSYEQYF. The J gene is TRBJ2-7, the V gene TRBV28; D is unclear. Germline lookup yields CDR1 MDHEN and CDR2 SYDVKM. This CDR3 is built from 13 residues. The V gene lost 5 bases and the J gene lost 0 bases, with 8 bases spanning the gap. Using reference TRBV28 and TRBJ2-7 for the parts outside the CDR3, the full variable domain is DVKVTQSSRYLVKRTGEKVFLECVQDMDHENMFWYRQDPGLGLRLIYFSYDVKMKEKGDIPEGYSVSREKKERFSLILESASTNQTSMYLCASSLGSSYEQYFGPGTRLTVT.

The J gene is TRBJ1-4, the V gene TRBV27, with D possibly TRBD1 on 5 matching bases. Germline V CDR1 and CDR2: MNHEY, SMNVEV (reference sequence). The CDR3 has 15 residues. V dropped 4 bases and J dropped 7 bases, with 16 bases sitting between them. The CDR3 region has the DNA TGTGCCAGCAGTTCGAAAGGGGATTCAGGTGAAAAACTGTTTTTT. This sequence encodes CASSSKGDSGEKLFF.

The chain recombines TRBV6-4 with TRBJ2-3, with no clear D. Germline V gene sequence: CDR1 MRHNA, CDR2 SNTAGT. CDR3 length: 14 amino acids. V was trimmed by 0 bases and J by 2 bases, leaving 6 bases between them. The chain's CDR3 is CASSDSRPTDTQYF. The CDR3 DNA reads TGTGCCAGCAGTGACTCGCGGCCCACAGATACGCAGTATTTT.

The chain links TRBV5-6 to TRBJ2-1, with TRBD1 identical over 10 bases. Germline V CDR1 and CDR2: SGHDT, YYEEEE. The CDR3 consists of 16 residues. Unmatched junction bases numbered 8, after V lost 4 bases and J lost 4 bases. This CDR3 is CASSDRDRGKYNEQFF. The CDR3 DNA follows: TGTGCCAGCAGCGATAGGGACAGGGGAAAATACAATGAGCAGTTCTTC.

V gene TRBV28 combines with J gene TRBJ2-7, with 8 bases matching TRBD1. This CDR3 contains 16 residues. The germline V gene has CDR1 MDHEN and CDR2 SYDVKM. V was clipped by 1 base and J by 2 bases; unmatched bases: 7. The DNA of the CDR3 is TGTGCCAGCAGTTTATATCGACAGGGGTGGACCTACGAGCAGTACTTC. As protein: CASSLYRQGWTYEQYF. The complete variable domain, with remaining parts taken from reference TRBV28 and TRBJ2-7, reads DVKVTQSSRYLVKRTGEKVFLECVQDMDHENMFWYRQDPGLGLRLIYFSYDVKMKEKGDIPEGYSVSREKKERFSLILESASTNQTSMYLCASSLYRQGWTYEQYFGPGTRLTVT.

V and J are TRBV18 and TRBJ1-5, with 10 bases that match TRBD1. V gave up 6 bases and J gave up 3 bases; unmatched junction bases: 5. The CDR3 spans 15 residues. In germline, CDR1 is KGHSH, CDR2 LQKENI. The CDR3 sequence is CASSLGTGDNQPQHF. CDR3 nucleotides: TGTGCCAGCTCGCTAGGGACAGGGGACAATCAGCCCCAGCATTTT.

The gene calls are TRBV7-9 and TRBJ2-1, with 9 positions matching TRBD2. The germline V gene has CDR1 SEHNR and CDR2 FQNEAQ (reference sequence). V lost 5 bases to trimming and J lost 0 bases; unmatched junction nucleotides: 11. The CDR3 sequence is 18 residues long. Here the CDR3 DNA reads TGTGCCAGCAGCCGGGGGCTAGCGGGACAATTCTCCTACAATGAGCAGTTCTTC. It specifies CASSRGLAGQFSYNEQFF. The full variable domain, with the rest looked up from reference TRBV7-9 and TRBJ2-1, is DTGVSQNPRHKITKRGQNVTFRCDPISEHNRLYWYRQTLGQGPEFLTYFQNEAQLEKSRLLSDRFSAERPKGSFSTLEIQRTEQGDSAMYLCASSRGLAGQFSYNEQFFGPGTRLTVL.

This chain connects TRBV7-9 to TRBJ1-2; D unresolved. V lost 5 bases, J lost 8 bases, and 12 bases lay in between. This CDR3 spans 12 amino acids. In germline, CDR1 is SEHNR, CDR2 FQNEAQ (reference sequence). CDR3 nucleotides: TGTGCCAGCAGCCCGGGATTCGGAGGCTACACCTTC. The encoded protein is CASSPGFGGYTF.

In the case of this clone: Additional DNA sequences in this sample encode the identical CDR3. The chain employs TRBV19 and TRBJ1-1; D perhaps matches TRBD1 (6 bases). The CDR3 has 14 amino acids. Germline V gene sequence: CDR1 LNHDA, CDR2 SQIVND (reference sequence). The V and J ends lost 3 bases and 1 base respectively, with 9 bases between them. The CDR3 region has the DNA TGTGCCAGTAGTATCGGGGGGGCGAACACTGAAGCTTTCTTT. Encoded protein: CASSIGGANTEAFF.

The CDR3 loop reads CASSLYGGGRGRLGDQPQHF. The CDR3 bases are TGTGCCAGCAGTTTATATGGAGGTGGCCGCGGCAGACTGGGGGATCAGCCCCAGCATTTT. The chain couples TRBV28 to TRBJ1-5, with TRBD1 as a possible D gene (5 bases). The germline CDR1 and CDR2 sequences are MDHEN and SYDVKM. Deletions cut 1 base from V and 5 bases from J, with 27 bases between. This CDR3 has 20 amino acids.

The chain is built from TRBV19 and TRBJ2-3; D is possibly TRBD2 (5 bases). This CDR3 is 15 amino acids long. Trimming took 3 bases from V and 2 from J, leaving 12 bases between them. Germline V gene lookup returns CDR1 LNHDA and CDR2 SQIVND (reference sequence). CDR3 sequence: CASSIGGFYTDTQYF. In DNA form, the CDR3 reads TGTGCCAGTAGTATCGGAGGATTTTACACAGATACGCAGTATTTT.